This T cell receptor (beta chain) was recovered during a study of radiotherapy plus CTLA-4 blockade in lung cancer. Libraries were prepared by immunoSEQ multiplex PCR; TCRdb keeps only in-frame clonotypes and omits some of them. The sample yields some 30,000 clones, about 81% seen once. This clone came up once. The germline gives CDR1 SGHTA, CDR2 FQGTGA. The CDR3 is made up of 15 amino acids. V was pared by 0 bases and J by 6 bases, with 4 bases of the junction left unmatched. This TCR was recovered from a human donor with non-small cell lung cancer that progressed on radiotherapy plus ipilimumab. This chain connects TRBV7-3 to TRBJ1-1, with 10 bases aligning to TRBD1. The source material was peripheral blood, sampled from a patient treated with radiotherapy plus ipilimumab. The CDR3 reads CASSLTGQGSSEAFF. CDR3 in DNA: TGTGCCAGCAGCTTAACGGGACAGGGGAGTTCTGAAGCTTTCTTT.